This T cell receptor beta chain was observed in a study of human T cells and chemical hapten exposure (dated by TCRdb to the early 2020s). Broadly, across the study: For sensitization, 2% DPC in acetone was applied to a 2 cm by 2 cm area of upper inner arm skin. For TCR sequencing, blood came from 25 to 35 alopecia patients at anywhere from one to four time points (pre-sensitization, 2, 6 and 24 weeks). Blood was sampled from patients pre-sensitization (week 0) and at 2, 6 and about 24 weeks after DPC sensitization. Alopecia areata with under or over 50% scalp involvement, alopecia totalis and alopecia universalis were represented in the patient cohort, which was mostly female. Libraries were combined into a pool for sequencing, and differences in TCR yield between samples came mainly from small differences in library volumes within the pool. Patients additionally received weekly therapeutic DPC doses to the scalp throughout the roughly 25-week study period. This study followed changes in the peripheral blood TCR repertoire in vivo during primary and secondary sensitization of alopecia patients to the hapten diphenylcyclopropenone (DPC). Patch tests used Finn chambers with 0.01% DPC on the upper back, scored after 6 days by International Contact Dermatitis Research Group standards.

The time point label corresponds to: patch test 3, about 24 weeks after DPC sensitization. In the paper's terms, the treatment or condition label means: therapeutic diphenylcyclopropenone sensitization with weekly scalp DPC. Blood at each patch-test visit was drawn before the patch test was applied. Eligible patients were aged 18 to 70, diagnosed with alopecia, deemed suitable for DPC therapy, and excluded if pregnant. Unfractionated whole blood was collected in Tempus Blood RNA tubes, and total RNA was extracted from that blood. From the germline V gene, CDR1 is SGHVS and CDR2 is FQNEAQ. V is pared back by 4 bases and J by 6 bases, with 19 bases lying between the germline termini. The CDR3, cysteine through phenylalanine, is 16 amino acids long. This entry keeps only the CDR3 DNA: 48 bases, framed from base 1. This clonotype was seen a few times. What antigen it recognizes has not been identified. The record has no base qualities; no much larger clone is one base away.

To prepare the library, RACE was applied. Sequencer: NextSeq 500. Library preparation attached unique molecular identifiers to individual cDNA molecules for quantitative, reproducible TCR counting. From each blood RNA sample, both TCR alpha and TCR beta chains were sequenced. The source study handled its data this way. A median of approximately 96,000 TCRs per sample was observed, with a range of about 20,000 to 700,000. The Decombinator software suite was used to annotate the V, J and CDR3 of the TCR reads. To make PS versus PT1 abundance plots, every sample was subsampled to the same number of TCRs (28,000). TCRs were defined as expanded if absent before sensitization and observed at least eight times at the 2-week time point. The raw public data were reprocessed by TCRdb itself: fastp quality trimming at Q25, MiXCR clonotype calling, in-frame beta chains only. Rows merge per CDR3 protein into single entries with the most common DNA and genes. None of the V and J calls come from the authors' own analysis; TCRdb made them. The sample contains 95,000 to 150,000 distinct CDR3 sequences, about 11% of them found a single time. Around 2.4% of the sample goes to the ten largest clones.

Study-wide findings and limitations: Because all patients had alopecia, a presumed autoimmune disease, the immune response of the patients might differ from that of healthy individuals. The number of PT1 expanded TCRs positively correlated with patch test score, significant at thresholds 8, 16 and 32 but not 4. Compared with pre-sensitization or healthy control sets, expanded TCRs formed significantly more large CDR3 similarity clusters, which is consistent with antigen-driven responses. The number of TCRs above 1 in 1000 frequency did not change with DPC sensitization; there was no evidence of global repertoire structure alterations. Repeated subsampling changed both the strength of the expansion versus patch-test correlation and the threshold at which the correlation became significant.

The receptor was derived from a woman aged 50 to 60 with alopecia areata. Some clones in this sample may be carry-over from other donors' samples. This chain is built from TRBV7-8 and TRBJ1-5; a tentative D call is TRBD1 (5 bases match). Source: whole blood, taken in connection with sensitization to the hapten diphenylcyclopropenone (DPC). Read as DNA, the sequence is TGTGCCAGCAGCTCTCCCGGGACCCCGCTAGGTCAGCCCCAGCATTTT. Its translation is CASSSPGTPLGQPQHF.